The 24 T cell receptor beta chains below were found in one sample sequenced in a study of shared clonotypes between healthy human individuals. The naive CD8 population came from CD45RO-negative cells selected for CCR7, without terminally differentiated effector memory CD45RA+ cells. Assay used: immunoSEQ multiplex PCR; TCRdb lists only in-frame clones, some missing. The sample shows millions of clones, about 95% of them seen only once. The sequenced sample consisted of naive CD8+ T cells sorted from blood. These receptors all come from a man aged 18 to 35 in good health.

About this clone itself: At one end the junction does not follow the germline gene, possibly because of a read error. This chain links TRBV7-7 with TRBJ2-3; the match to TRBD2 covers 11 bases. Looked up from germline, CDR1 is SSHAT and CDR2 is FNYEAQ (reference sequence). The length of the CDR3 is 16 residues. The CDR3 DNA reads TGTGCTAGCAGCTTAGGACTAGCGGGCAGCACAGATACGCAGTATTTT. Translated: CASSLGLAGSTDTQYF. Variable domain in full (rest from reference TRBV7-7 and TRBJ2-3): GAGVSQSPRYKVTKRGQDVTLRCDPISSHATLYWYQQALGQGPEFLTYFNYEAQPDKSGLPSDRFSAERPEGSISTLTIQRTEQRDSAMYRCASSLGLAGSTDTQYFGPGTRLTVL.

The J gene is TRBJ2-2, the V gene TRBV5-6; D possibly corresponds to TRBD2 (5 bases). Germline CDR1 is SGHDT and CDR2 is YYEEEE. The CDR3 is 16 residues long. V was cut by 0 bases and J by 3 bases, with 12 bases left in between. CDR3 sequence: CASSLEGLGYTGELFF. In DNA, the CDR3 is TGTGCCAGCAGCTTGGAAGGACTGGGTTACACCGGGGAGCTGTTTTTT.

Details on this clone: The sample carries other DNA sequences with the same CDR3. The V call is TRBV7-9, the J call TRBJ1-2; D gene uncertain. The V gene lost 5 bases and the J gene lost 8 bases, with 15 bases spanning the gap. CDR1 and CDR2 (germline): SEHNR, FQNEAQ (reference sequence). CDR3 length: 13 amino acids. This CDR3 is CASSPNSGGGYTF. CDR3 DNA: TGTGCCAGCAGCCCTAACAGTGGCGGGGGCTACACCTTC.

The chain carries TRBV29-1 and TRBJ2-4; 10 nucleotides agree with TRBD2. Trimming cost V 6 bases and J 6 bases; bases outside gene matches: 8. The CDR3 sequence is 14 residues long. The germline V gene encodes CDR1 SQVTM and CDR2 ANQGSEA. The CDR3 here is CSVDGTSDGNIQYF. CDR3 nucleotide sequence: TGCAGCGTAGATGGGACTAGCGATGGAAACATTCAGTACTTC.

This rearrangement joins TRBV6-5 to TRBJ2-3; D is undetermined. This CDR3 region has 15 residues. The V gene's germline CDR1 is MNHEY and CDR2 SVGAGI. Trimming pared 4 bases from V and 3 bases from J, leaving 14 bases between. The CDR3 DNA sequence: TGTGCCAGCAGTTCCACACAGACTGGGACAGATACGCAGTATTTT. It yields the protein CASSSTQTGTDTQYF.

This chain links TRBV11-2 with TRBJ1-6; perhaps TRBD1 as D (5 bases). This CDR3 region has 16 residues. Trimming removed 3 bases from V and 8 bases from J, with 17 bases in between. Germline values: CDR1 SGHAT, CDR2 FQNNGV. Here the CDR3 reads CASSLWEGNIDSPLHF. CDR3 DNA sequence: TGTGCCAGCAGCTTGTGGGAGGGGAACATTGATTCACCCCTCCACTTT.

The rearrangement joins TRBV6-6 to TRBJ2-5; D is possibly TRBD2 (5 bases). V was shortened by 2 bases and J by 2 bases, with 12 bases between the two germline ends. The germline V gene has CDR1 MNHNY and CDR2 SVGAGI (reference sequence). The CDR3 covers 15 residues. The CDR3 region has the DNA TGTGCCAGCAGTTACCCCAGAGCGGAGCAAGAGACCCAGTACTTC. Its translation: CASSYPRAEQETQYF.

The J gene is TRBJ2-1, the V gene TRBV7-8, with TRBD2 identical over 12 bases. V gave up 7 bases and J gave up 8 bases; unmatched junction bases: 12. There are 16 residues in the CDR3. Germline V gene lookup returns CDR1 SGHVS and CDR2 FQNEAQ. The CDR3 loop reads CASTTGLAGIGDEQFF. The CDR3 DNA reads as TGTGCCAGCACCACAGGACTAGCGGGAATCGGGGATGAGCAGTTCTTC.

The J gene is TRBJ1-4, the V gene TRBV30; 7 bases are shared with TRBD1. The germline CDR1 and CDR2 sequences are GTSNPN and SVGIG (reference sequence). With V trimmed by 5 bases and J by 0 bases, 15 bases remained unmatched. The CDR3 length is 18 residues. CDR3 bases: TGTGCCTGGTCCCGGGACAGTTGGGTGGCCGCAACTAATGAAAAACTGTTTTTT. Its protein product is CAWSRDSWVAATNEKLFF.

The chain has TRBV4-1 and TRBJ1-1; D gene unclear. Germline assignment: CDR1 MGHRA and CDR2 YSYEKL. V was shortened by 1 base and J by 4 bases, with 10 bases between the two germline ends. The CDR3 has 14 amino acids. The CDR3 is CASSQAMGATEAFF. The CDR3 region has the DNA TGCGCCAGCAGCCAAGCGATGGGAGCCACTGAAGCTTTCTTT.

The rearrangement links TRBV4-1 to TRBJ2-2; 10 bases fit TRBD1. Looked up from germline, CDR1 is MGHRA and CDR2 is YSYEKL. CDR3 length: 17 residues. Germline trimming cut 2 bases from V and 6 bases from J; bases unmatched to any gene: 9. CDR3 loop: CASSQSPGQGFAGELFF. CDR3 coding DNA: TGCGCCAGCAGCCAATCTCCGGGACAGGGGTTCGCCGGGGAGCTGTTTTTT.

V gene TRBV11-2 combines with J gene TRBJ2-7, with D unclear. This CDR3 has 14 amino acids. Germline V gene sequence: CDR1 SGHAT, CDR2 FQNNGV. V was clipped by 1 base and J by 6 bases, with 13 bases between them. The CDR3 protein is CASSLADRWFEQYF. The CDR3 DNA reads TGTGCCAGCAGCTTAGCGGACCGGTGGTTCGAGCAGTACTTC.

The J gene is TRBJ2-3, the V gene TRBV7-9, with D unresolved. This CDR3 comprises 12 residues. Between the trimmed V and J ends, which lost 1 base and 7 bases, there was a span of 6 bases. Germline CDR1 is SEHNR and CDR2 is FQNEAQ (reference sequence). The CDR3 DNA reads TGTGCCAGCAGCTTAGGAGTAAATACGCAGTATTTT. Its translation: CASSLGVNTQYF.

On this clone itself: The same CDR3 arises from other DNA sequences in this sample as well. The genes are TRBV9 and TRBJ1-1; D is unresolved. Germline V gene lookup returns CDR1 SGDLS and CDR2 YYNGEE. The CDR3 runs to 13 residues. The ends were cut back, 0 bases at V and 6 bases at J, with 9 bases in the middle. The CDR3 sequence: CASSVVSGAEAFF. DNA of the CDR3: TGTGCCAGCAGCGTAGTCTCCGGGGCTGAAGCTTTCTTT.

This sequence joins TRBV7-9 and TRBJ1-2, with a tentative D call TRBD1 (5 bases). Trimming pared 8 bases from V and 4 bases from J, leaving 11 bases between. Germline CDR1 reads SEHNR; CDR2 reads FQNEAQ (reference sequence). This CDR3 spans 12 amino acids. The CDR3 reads CASPGQGYGYTF. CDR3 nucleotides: TGTGCCAGCCCGGGGCAAGGCTATGGCTACACCTTC.

CDR3 nucleotides: TGTGCCAGCAGCTTGGAGGCGGGGGGAGACACCGGGGAGCTGTTTTTT. Its translation is CASSLEAGGDTGELFF. The rearrangement uses TRBV5-4 and TRBJ2-2; 8 bases fit TRBD2. V trimming: 0 bases; J trimming: 3 bases; junction bases outside the gene matches: 4. From germline, CDR1 is SGHNT and CDR2 YYREEE (reference sequence). This CDR3 contains 16 residues.

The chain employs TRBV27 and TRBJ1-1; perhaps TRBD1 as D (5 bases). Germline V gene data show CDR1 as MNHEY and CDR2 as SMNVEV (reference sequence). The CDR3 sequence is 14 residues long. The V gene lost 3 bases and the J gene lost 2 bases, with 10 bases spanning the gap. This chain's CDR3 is CASSFSGTNTEAFF. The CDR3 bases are TGTGCCAGCAGTTTTTCCGGGACTAACACTGAAGCTTTCTTT.

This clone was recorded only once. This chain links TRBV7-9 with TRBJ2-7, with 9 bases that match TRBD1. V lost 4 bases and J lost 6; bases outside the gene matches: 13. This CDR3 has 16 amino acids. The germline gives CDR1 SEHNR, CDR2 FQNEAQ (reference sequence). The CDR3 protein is CASSSLVGTGTSEQYF. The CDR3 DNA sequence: TGTGCCAGCAGCTCTCTCGTGGGGACAGGGACCTCCGAGCAGTACTTC.

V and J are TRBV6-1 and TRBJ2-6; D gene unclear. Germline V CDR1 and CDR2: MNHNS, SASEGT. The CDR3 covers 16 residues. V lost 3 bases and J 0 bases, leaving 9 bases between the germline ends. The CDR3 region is CASSDYTHSGANVLTF. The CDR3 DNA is TGTGCCAGCAGTGATTATACTCACTCTGGGGCCAACGTCCTGACTTTC.

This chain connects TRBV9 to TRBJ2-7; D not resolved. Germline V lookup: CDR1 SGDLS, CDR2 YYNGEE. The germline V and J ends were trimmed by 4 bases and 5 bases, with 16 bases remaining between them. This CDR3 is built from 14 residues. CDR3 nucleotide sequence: TGTGCCAGCAGCATATACTCAGACATGGACGAGCAGTACTTC. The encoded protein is CASSIYSDMDEQYF.

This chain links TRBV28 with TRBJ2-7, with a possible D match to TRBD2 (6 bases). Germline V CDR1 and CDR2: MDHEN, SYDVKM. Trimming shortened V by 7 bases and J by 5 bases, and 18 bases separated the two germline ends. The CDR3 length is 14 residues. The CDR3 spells CASNPTGGADEQYF. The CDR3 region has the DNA TGTGCCAGCAACCCCACTGGAGGGGCGGACGAGCAGTACTTC. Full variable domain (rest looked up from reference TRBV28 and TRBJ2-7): DVKVTQSSRYLVKRTGEKVFLECVQDMDHENMFWYRQDPGLGLRLIYFSYDVKMKEKGDIPEGYSVSREKKERFSLILESASTNQTSMYLCASNPTGGADEQYFGPGTRLTVT.

The CDR3 region is CASRGYRLAGGLYNEQFF. Here the CDR3 DNA reads TGTGCCAGCCGAGGTTATCGACTAGCGGGGGGACTATACAATGAGCAGTTCTTC. The V gene is TRBV11-2, the J gene TRBJ2-1; 13 bases align to TRBD2. V lost 8 bases to trimming and J lost 4 bases; unmatched junction nucleotides: 14. The germline V gene encodes CDR1 SGHAT and CDR2 FQNNGV. The length of the CDR3 is 18 residues.

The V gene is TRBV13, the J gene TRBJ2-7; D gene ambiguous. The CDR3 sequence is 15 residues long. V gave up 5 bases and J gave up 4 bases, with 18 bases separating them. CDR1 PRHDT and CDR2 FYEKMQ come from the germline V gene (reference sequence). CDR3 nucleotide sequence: TGTGCCAGCAGCGGCGATTGGCAGCTACCTTACGAGCAGTACTTC. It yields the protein CASSGDWQLPYEQYF.

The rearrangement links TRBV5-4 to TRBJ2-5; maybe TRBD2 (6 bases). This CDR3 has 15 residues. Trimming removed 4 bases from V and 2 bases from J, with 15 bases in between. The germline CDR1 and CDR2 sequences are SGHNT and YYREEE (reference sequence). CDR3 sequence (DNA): TGTGCCAGCAGCGGGAGGACTGGGGTACAAGAGACCCAGTACTTC. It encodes CASSGRTGVQETQYF.